The present TCR beta chain was sequenced within a study of T cells in localized non-small cell lung cancer. Notes on the study in general: A median of roughly 50 of the top 100 tumor clones appeared in adjacent lung, which was paired and uninvolved.

Assay: immunoSEQ multiplex PCR; the TCRdb copy retains only in-frame clones and omits some. The sample records some 50,000 clones, around 84% being singletons. For this clone: The antigen is unknown.

This TCR was sampled from a female donor with stage II lung adenocarcinoma. The sample was PBMCs, taken before any cancer treatment.

CDR3 nucleotide sequence: TGTGCCAGCAGCGACCTAAGGGGGGGCTATGGCTACACCTTC. Translated, it gives CASSDLRGGYGYTF. The chain uses TRBV5-6 and TRBJ1-2; D is perhaps TRBD1 (6 bases). CDR3 length equals 14 residues. Deletions cut 4 bases from V and 4 bases from J, with 14 bases between. Germline-derived CDR1 and CDR2 are SGHDT and YYEEEE.